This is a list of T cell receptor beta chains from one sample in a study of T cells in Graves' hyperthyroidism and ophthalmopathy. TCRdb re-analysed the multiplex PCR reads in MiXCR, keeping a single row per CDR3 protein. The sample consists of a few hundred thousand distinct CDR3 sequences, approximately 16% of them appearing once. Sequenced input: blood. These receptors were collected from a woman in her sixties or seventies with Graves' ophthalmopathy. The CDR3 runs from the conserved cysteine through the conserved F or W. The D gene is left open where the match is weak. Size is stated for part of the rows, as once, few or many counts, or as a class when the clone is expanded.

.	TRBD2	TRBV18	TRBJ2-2	CASSPRLAETNTGELFF	TGTGCCAGCTCACCACGACTAGCGGAGACCAACACCGGGGAGCTGTTTTTT
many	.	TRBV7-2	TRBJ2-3	CASSSSVRTDTQYF	TGTGCCAGCAGCTCCTCCGTGCGCACAGATACGCAGTATTTT
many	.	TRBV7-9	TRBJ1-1	CASSSRTATNTEAFF	TGTGCCAGCAGCTCTCGGACCGCTACTAACACTGAAGCTTTCTTT
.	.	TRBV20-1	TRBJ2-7	CSASGGGHEQYF	TGCAGTGCTAGTGGGGGGGGCCACGAGCAGTACTTC
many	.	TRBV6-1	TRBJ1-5	CATAERGSLANQPQHF	TGTGCCACTGCTGAGCGGGGATCACTGGCTAATCAGCCCCAGCATTTT
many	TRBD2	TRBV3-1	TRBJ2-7	CASTMGGRGYEQYF	TGTGCCAGCACCATGGGAGGGAGAGGGTACGAGCAGTACTTC
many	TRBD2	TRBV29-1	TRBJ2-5	CSVPQAGQETQYF	TGCAGCGTCCCCCAAGCGGGGCAAGAGACCCAGTACTTC
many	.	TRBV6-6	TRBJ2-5	CASSYRGGETQYF	TGTGCCAGCAGTTACAGGGGTGGAGAGACCCAGTACTTC
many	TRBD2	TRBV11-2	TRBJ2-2	CASSGTSGGTGELFF	TGTGCCAGCAGCGGGACTAGCGGGGGCACCGGGGAGCTGTTTTTT
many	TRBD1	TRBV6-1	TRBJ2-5	CASRRTGRGETQYF	TGTGCCAGCAGGAGGACAGGGAGAGGAGAGACCCAGTACTTC
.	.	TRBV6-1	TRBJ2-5	CASSEGSPRETQYF	TGTGCCAGCAGTGAAGGATCACCGCGGGAGACCCAGTACTTC
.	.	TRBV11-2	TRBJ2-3	CASSPRGALTDTQYF	TGTGCCAGCAGCCCCCGGGGGGCACTCACAGATACGCAGTATTTT
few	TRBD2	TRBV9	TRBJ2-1	CASSAVAGEGSYNEQFF	TGTGCCAGCAGCGCGGTAGCGGGGGAGGGGTCGTACAATGAGCAGTTCTTC
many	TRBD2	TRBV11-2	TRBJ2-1	CASSLFGGGSYNEQFF	TGTGCCAGCAGCTTATTCGGCGGGGGCTCCTACAATGAGCAGTTCTTC
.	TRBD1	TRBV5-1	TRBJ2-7	CASSLGQGAAYEQYF	TGCGCCAGCAGCTTAGGACAGGGGGCTGCCTACGAGCAGTACTTC
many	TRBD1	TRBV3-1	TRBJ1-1	CASSGTGRSWGEAFF	TGTGCCAGCAGTGGGACAGGACGGTCGTGGGGTGAAGCTTTCTTT
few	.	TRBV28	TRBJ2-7	CASSLSGGSSYEQYF	TGTGCCAGCAGTTTATCAGGGGGGAGCTCCTACGAGCAGTACTTC
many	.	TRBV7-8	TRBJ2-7	CASRARGLDGPYEQYF	TGTGCCAGCAGAGCCCGAGGGTTGGACGGCCCCTACGAGCAGTACTTC
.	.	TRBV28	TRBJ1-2	CASRSSTDYGYTF	TGTGCCAGCAGAAGTAGCACAGACTATGGCTACACCTTC
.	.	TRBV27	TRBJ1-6	CASSPSTAYNSPLHF	TGTGCCAGCAGTCCCTCGACAGCATATAATTCACCCCTCCACTTT
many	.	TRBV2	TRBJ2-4	CASSVGQNIQYF	TGTGCCAGCAGTGTGGGTCAAAACATTCAGTACTTC
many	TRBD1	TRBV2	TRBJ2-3	CASSLLAGGYGTDTQYF	TGTGCCAGCAGCTTACTGGCAGGGGGCTATGGCACAGATACGCAGTATTTT
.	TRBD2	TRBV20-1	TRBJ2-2	CSARSTPGLAGGTKNGELFF	TGCAGTGCTAGATCTACTCCTGGTCTAGCGGGAGGGACTAAGAACGGGGAGCTGTTTTTT
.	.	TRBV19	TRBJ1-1	CASSTPRENTEAFF	TGTGCCAGTAGTACACCCCGGGAGAACACTGAAGCTTTCTTT
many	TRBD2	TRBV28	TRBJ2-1	CASSSLRLAGKAPDSYNEQFF	TGTGCCAGCAGTTCTTTACGACTAGCGGGAAAGGCTCCCGACTCCTACAATGAGCAGTTCTTC
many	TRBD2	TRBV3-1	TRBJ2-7	CASSQEGSGRIYEQYF	TGTGCCAGCAGCCAAGAGGGTAGCGGGAGAATCTACGAGCAGTACTTC
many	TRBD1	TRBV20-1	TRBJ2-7	CSAGAPGQGSEQYF	TGCAGTGCAGGAGCCCCGGGACAGGGGAGCGAGCAGTACTTC
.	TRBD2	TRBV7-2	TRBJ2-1	CASSPAGRNEQFF	TGTGCCAGCAGCCCAGCGGGGCGGAATGAGCAGTTCTTC
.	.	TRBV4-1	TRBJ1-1	CASSQAGGGVYGNTEAFF	TGCGCCAGCAGCCAAGCTGGGGGGGGGGTTTATGGGAACACTGAAGCTTTCTTT
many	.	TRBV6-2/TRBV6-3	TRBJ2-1	CASSRDTFYNEQFF	TGTGCCAGCAGCCGGGACACCTTCTACAATGAGCAGTTCTTC
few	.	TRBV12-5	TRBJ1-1	CASGLDILNTEAFF	TGTGCTAGTGGTTTGGACATTTTGAACACTGAAGCTTTCTTT
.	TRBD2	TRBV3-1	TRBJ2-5	CASRRGQGGETQYF	TGTGCCAGCAGGCGAGGTCAGGGAGGGGAGACCCAGTACTTC
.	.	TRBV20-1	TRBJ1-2	CSARDGRELLGYTF	TGCAGTGCTAGAGACGGTAGGGAACTACTCGGCTACACCTTC
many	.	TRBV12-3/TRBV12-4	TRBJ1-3	CASSGLFLSGNTIYF	TGTGCCAGCAGTGGGCTGTTTCTCTCTGGAAACACCATATATTTT
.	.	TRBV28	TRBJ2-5	CASSFSTGREETQYF	TGTGCCAGCAGTTTCTCGACAGGGAGGGAAGAGACCCAGTACTTC
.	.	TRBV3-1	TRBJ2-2	CASMVGSGKTGELFF	TGTGCCAGCATGGTCGGGAGCGGCAAGACCGGGGAGCTGTTTTTT
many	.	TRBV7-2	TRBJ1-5	CASSLVGRGRNQPQHF	TGTGCCAGCAGCTTAGTCGGGAGGGGGAGGAATCAGCCCCAGCATTTT
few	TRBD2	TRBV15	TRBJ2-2	CATSREPGTSGNGELFF	TGTGCCACCAGCAGAGAGCCGGGGACTAGCGGGAATGGGGAGCTGTTTTTT
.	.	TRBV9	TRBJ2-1	CASSVGLASEQFF	TGTGCCAGCAGCGTAGGTCTCGCCAGTGAGCAGTTCTTC
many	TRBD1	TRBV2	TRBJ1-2	CARPRQGRDYGYTF	TGTGCCAGGCCCCGACAGGGACGGGACTATGGCTACACCTTC
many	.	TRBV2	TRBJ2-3	CASSEQGSTDTQYF	TGTGCCAGCAGTGAACAGGGTAGCACAGATACGCAGTATTTT
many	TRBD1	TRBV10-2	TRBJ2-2	CASSWGRDRGTIGELFF	TGCGCCAGCAGTTGGGGTCGGGACAGGGGAACAATCGGGGAGCTGTTTTTT
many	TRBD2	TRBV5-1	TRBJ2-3	CASSLGTSGLEGAQYF	TGCGCCAGCAGCCTGGGGACTAGCGGCCTGGAAGGGGCGCAGTATTTT
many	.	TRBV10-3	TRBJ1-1	CAISESHSTVEAFF	TGTGCCATCAGTGAGTCCCACTCGACAGTTGAAGCTTTCTTT
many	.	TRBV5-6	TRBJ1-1	CASSIDDLNTEAFF	TGTGCCAGCAGCATCGATGATCTGAACACTGAAGCTTTCTTT
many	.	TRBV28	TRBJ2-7	CASSLTSTGMPEQYF	TGTGCCAGCAGTTTAACCTCGACAGGAATGCCCGAGCAGTACTTC
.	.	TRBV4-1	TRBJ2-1	CASSQGLRGSNEQFF	TGCGCCAGCAGCCAAGGTTTGAGGGGTAGCAATGAGCAGTTCTTC
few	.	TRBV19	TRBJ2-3	CASSTQQLRGPYTQYF	TGTGCCAGTAGTACCCAACAGCTCCGGGGCCCTTATACGCAGTATTTT
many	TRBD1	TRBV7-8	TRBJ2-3	CASRGQGSADTQYF	TGTGCCAGCAGGGGACAGGGCAGCGCAGATACGCAGTATTTT
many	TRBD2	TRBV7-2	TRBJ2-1	CASSSTWAGAGYNEQFF	TGTGCCAGCAGCTCCACCTGGGCGGGAGCGGGGTACAATGAGCAGTTCTTC
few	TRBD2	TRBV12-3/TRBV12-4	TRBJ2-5	CASSLGGSGGQETQYF	TGTGCCAGCAGTTTAGGGGGTAGCGGGGGCCAAGAGACCCAGTACTTC
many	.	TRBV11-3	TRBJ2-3	CASSLDPGSVQYF	TGTGCCAGCAGCTTAGACCCGGGTTCCGTGCAGTATTTT
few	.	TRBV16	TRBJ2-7	CASSQGGTPYEQYF	TGTGCCAGCAGCCAAGGCGGCACACCCTACGAGCAGTACTTC
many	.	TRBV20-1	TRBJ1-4	CSASKGNDEKLFF	TGCAGTGCTAGCAAGGGTAACGATGAAAAACTGTTTTTT
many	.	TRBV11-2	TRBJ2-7	CASSLTVSYEQYF	TGTGCCAGCAGCTTGACGGTGTCCTACGAGCAGTACTTC
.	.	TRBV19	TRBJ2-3	CASTLRDSTDTQYF	TGTGCCAGCACACTCAGGGATAGCACAGATACGCAGTATTTT
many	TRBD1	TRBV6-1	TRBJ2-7	CASSEAGTGAWYEQYF	TGTGCCAGCAGTGAAGCCGGGACAGGGGCATGGTACGAGCAGTACTTC